The T cell receptor (beta chain) described here comes from a study of early T cells in non-severe SARS-CoV-2 infection. This clonotype appeared many times. TCRdb used MiXCR to reprocess the 5' RACE reads, holding one entry per CDR3 protein. The top ten hold more than 6.5% of the sample, which has 80,000 to 95,000 distinct CDR3 sequences, about 12% seen once. V was clipped by 5 bases and J by 3 bases, with 17 bases between them. Germline CDR1 reads SGHAT; CDR2 reads FQNNGV. The CDR3 loop spans 15 amino acids. The sequence came from an adult who was a healthcare worker with PCR-confirmed SARS-CoV-2 infection or an uninfected control (not recorded which). What was sequenced was whole blood. The rearrangement links TRBV11-2 to TRBJ2-7; no reliable D call. Here the CDR3 DNA reads TGTGCCAGCAGCCTCCGGCCAGACCCCATCTACGAGCAGTACTTC. Its translation is CASSLRPDPIYEQYF.